Included here is one TCR beta chain sequence, with context. The authors' processing: Using reference gene primer amplification, nucleated cell counts were estimated. TCRdb's copy holds only in-frame clones and misses some; the assay was immunoSEQ multiplex PCR. Clone size and the V and J calls come from that table; the DNA yielded D and trimming. The table lists about 200,000 clones, roughly 85% of them singletons. This entry comes from a study of blood T cell repertoires in COVID-19. At the level of the study: Nucleic acid was either cDNA or gDNA, and it came from T cells, B-cell-depleted T cells, or PBMCs.

The sequence was collected from a man in his sixties with active or convalescent COVID-19. Sequenced material: peripheral blood.

This CDR3 is CASSLEFPGSNYGYTF. The CDR3 DNA reads TGCGCCAGCAGCTTGGAATTTCCAGGGTCTAACTATGGCTACACCTTC. J is TRBJ1-2 and V is TRBV5-1; TRBD1 is a possible D gene (5 bases). Germline V lookup: CDR1 SGHRS, CDR2 YFSETQ. V was cut by 0 bases and J by 0 bases, with 12 bases left in between. This CDR3 has 16 residues.